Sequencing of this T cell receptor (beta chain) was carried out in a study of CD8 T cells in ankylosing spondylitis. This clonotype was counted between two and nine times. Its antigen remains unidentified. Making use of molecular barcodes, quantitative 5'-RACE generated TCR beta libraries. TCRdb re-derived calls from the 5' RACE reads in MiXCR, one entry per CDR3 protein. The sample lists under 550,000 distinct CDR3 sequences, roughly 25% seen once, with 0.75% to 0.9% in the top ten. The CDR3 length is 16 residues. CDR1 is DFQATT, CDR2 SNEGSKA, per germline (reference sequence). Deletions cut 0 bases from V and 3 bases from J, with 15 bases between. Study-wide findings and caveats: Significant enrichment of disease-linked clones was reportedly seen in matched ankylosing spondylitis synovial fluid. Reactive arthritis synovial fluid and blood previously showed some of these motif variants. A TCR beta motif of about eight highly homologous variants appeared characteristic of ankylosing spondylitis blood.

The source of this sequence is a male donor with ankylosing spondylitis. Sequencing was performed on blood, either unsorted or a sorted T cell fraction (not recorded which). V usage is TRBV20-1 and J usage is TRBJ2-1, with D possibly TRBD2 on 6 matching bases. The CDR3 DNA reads TGCAGTGCTAGAGAGCCGAGCGGAGGGATCTACAATGAGCAGTTCTTC. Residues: CSAREPSGGIYNEQFF.